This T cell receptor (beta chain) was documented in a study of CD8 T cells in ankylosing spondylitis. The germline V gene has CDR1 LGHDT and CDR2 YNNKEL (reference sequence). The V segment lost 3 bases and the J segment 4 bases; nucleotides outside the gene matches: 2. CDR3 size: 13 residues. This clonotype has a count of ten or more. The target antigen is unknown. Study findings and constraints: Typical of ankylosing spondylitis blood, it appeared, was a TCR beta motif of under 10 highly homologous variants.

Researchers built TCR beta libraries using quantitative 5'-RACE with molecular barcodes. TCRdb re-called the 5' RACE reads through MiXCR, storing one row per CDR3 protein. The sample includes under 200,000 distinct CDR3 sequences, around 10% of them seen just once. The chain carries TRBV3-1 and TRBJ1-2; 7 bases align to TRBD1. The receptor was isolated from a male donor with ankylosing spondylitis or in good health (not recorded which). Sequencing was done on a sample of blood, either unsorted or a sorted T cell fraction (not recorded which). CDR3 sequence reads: CASSQDRTYGYTF. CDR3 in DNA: TGTGCCAGCAGCCAGGACAGGACCTATGGCTACACCTTC. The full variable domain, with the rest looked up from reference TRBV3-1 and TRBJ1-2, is DTAVSQTPKYLVTQMGNDKSIKCEQNLGHDTMYWYKQDSKKFLKIMFSYNNKELIINETVPNRFSPKSPDKAHLNLHINSLELGDSAVYFCASSQDRTYGYTFGSGTRLTVV.